This entry lists 21 T cell receptor beta chains sequenced from one sample in a study of cytomegalovirus exposure and HLA in healthy donors. Generated by immunoSEQ multiplex PCR, the TCRdb table keeps only in-frame clones and is missing some. The repertoire holds over 120,000 clones, 85% to 90% seen once, with around 6% in the top ten. Specimen: PBMCs. The receptor set was obtained from a woman under 40 in good health and CMV-seropositive.

The V and J genes are TRBV2 and TRBJ2-7, with D possibly being TRBD1 (6 bases). The germline V gene encodes CDR1 SNHLY and CDR2 FYNNEI. With 1 base removed from V and 0 bases from J, the gap between germline ends came to 7 bases. The CDR3 extends over 14 amino acids. The CDR3 loop reads CASSEGTASYEQYF. For the CDR3, the DNA is TGTGCCAGCAGTGAAGGGACAGCCTCCTACGAGCAGTACTTC.

The V and J genes are TRBV6-4 and TRBJ2-1; weak D call: TRBD2 (5 bases). CDR1 is MRHNA and CDR2 is SNTAGT in the germline V gene. The CDR3 contains 15 residues. The V end lost 3 bases, the J end lost 0 bases, and 9 bases lay between the germline ends. The CDR3 loop reads CASSETRVSYNEQFF. The DNA for the CDR3 is TGTGCCAGCAGTGAGACGCGGGTCTCCTACAATGAGCAGTTCTTC.

V and J are TRBV27 and TRBJ1-1; weak D call: TRBD1 (6 bases). CDR1 is MNHEY, CDR2 SMNVEV, per germline (reference sequence). The CDR3 length is 13 residues. Between the trimmed V and J ends, which lost 5 bases and 4 bases, there was a span of 11 bases. The CDR3 reads CASSLTGSTEAFF. CDR3 sequence (DNA): TGTGCCAGCAGTCTCACAGGGAGCACTGAAGCTTTCTTT.

The chain recombines TRBV6-1 with TRBJ2-1, with 11 positions matching TRBD2. This CDR3 is 15 amino acids long. The V gene's germline CDR1 is MNHNS and CDR2 SASEGT. V lost 4 bases, J lost 6 bases, and 5 bases stayed unmatched. The CDR3 sequence: CASSALAGGGNEQFF. The CDR3 DNA reads as TGTGCCAGCAGTGCCCTAGCGGGAGGTGGCAATGAGCAGTTCTTC.

J is TRBJ2-7 and V is TRBV11-2; the match to TRBD1 covers 12 bases. V trimming: 1 base; J trimming: 7 bases; junction bases outside the gene matches: 8. This CDR3 is built from 16 residues. Germline CDR1 is SGHAT and CDR2 is FQNNGV. CDR3 in DNA: TGTGCCAGCAGCTTAGCGTCCGGGACAGGGGGCCGGGAGCAGTACTTC. Its translation: CASSLASGTGGREQYF.

This clone showed up just once. This chain uses TRBV6-6 with TRBJ1-6; 8 nucleotides agree with TRBD1. Germline-derived CDR1 and CDR2 are MNHNY and SVGAGI (reference sequence). Losses at the gene ends were 5 bases for V and 9 bases for J; bases not matched to a gene: 6. The CDR3 has 14 amino acids. CDR3: CASSTGTGGSPLHF. The CDR3 region has the DNA TGTGCCAGCAGTACCGGGACAGGCGGTTCACCCCTCCACTTT.

The J gene is TRBJ1-4, the V gene TRBV11-2, with TRBD1 identical over 7 bases. V lost 4 bases to trimming and J lost 7 bases; unmatched junction nucleotides: 6. Germline-derived CDR1 and CDR2 are SGHAT and FQNNGV. The CDR3 loop spans 14 amino acids. In DNA form, the CDR3 reads TGTGCCAGCAGCTCCGACACAGGGGTTGAAAAACTGTTTTTT. It yields the protein CASSSDTGVEKLFF.

The rearrangement uses TRBV11-2 and TRBJ2-1; D ambiguous. The CDR3 covers 10 residues. The V gene lost 3 bases and the J gene lost 9 bases, with 3 bases spanning the gap. The germline V gene encodes CDR1 SGHAT and CDR2 FQNNGV. The DNA of the CDR3 is TGTGCCAGCAGCTTTAGTGAGCAGTTCTTC. Translated, it gives CASSFSEQFF.

Of note for this clone: At one boundary the junction diverges from the germline segment, which might be a read error. V is TRBV2 and J is TRBJ2-3, with a tentative D call TRBD2 (6 bases). The length of the CDR3 is 12 residues. CDR1 is SNHLY, CDR2 FYNNEI, per germline. As DNA, the CDR3 is TGTGCCAGCAGTGACGACCCGGGACTCCTCATTTTT. Its protein product is CASSDDPGLLIF.

V is TRBV19 and J is TRBJ2-1; tentative D call: TRBD2 (6 bases). Germline values: CDR1 LNHDA, CDR2 SQIVND (reference sequence). This CDR3 comprises 16 residues. V was trimmed by 3 bases and J by 7 bases, leaving 19 bases between them. This CDR3 reads CASSIWLAGGGNEQFF. CDR3 sequence (DNA): TGTGCCAGTAGTATCTGGCTAGCAGGTGGGGGGAATGAGCAGTTCTTC.

The chain has TRBV6-6 and TRBJ2-5; D is uncertain. The CDR3 loop spans 13 amino acids. Germline CDR1 and CDR2: MNHNY and SVGAGI (reference sequence). V was clipped by 6 bases and J by 4 bases, with 12 bases between them. DNA for the CDR3: TGTGCCAGCAGGTTGTGGGCCGGAGAGACCCAGTACTTC. Its protein is CASRLWAGETQYF.

The chain carries TRBV18 and TRBJ2-6; 7 positions match TRBD1. The CDR3 spans 20 residues. Germline trimming cut 3 bases from V and 1 base from J; bases unmatched to any gene: 15. CDR1 is KGHSH and CDR2 is LQKENI in the germline V gene. DNA for the CDR3: TGTGCCAGCTCACCTCTACCCGGACAGGCAAGGGGGTCTGGGGCCAACGTCCTGACTTTC. It specifies CASSPLPGQARGSGANVLTF.

The rearrangement uses TRBV19 and TRBJ2-3, with 9 bases fitting TRBD2. This CDR3 is 18 amino acids long. The germline gives CDR1 LNHDA, CDR2 SQIVND (reference sequence). The ends lost 0 bases at V and 2 bases at J; junction bases unmatched: 9. DNA for the CDR3: TGTGCCAGTAGTATAGATCTAGCGGGGAGACTATACACAGATACGCAGTATTTT. This sequence encodes CASSIDLAGRLYTDTQYF. Filled out from reference TRBV19 and TRBJ2-3, the complete variable domain reads DGGITQSPKYLFRKEGQNVTLSCEQNLNHDAMYWYRQDPGQGLRLIYYSQIVNDFQKGDIAEGYSVSREKKESFPLTVTSAQKNPTAFYLCASSIDLAGRLYTDTQYFGPGTRLTVL.

The rearrangement joins TRBV7-9 to TRBJ2-7; 7 nucleotides line up with TRBD2. The CDR3 is made up of 16 amino acids. After removal of 1 base from V and 3 bases from J, the junction contained 9 bases not matched to a gene. Germline CDR1 SEHNR, CDR2 FQNEAQ (reference sequence). The CDR3 nucleotides read TGTGCCAGCAGCTTAGGACGCGGGGGAGGATACTACGAGCAGTACTTC. It codes for CASSLGRGGGYYEQYF.

V is TRBV6-1 and J is TRBJ2-1; no definite D call. The CDR3 has 12 amino acids. Germline V lookup: CDR1 MNHNS, CDR2 SASEGT. V lost 7 bases and J lost 1, with 5 bases in between. For the CDR3, the DNA is TGTGCCAGCAAGAGGTCCTACAATGAGCAGTTCTTC. Its protein is CASKRSYNEQFF.

This rearrangement joins TRBV6-1 to TRBJ2-7; D not certain. Germline CDR1 MNHNS, CDR2 SASEGT. V was trimmed by 2 bases and J by 6 bases, leaving 14 bases between them. The CDR3 sequence is 14 residues long. This chain's CDR3 is CASSELGSSVEQYF. The CDR3 coding sequence is TGTGCCAGCAGTGAACTAGGATCCTCGGTCGAGCAGTACTTC.

This sequence joins TRBV11-2 and TRBJ2-1; D gene ambiguous. CDR1 is SGHAT and CDR2 is FQNNGV in the germline V gene. This CDR3 contains 12 residues. The ends were cut back, 0 bases at V and 8 bases at J, with 5 bases in the middle. CDR3 nucleotides: TGTGCCAGCAGCTTAGATCGGGATGAGCAGTTCTTC. This codes for CASSLDRDEQFF.

This chain connects TRBV7-8 to TRBJ1-3; the match to TRBD1 covers 7 bases. The V segment lost 5 bases and the J segment 0 bases; nucleotides outside the gene matches: 4. The CDR3 runs to 15 residues. CDR1 and CDR2 (germline): SGHVS, FQNEAQ. CDR3 DNA: TGTGCCAGCAGCCCGACAGGGTTCTCTGGAAACACCATATATTTT. Protein: CASSPTGFSGNTIYF.

A few counts support this clone. The rearrangement joins TRBV5-5 to TRBJ1-3; no definite D call. Per the germline V gene, CDR1 is SGHKS and CDR2 is YYEKEE (reference sequence). CDR3 size: 15 residues. Trimming took off 4 bases at V and 0 bases at J, with 11 bases between the two ends. In DNA, the CDR3 is TGTGCCAGCAGCGCCACACAGAACTCTGGAAACACCATATATTTT. Translation: CASSATQNSGNTIYF.

This clone was seen once. The J gene is TRBJ2-7, the V gene TRBV15, with TRBD1 matching over 8 bases. Looked up from germline, CDR1 is LNHNV and CDR2 is YYDKDF (reference sequence). This CDR3 spans 15 amino acids. V shed 1 base, J shed 3 bases, and the junction held 5 bases outside the gene matches. For the CDR3, the DNA is TGTGCCACCAGCAGAGTTCTCACAGGGGGCTACGAGCAGTACTTC. This encodes CATSRVLTGGYEQYF.

This clone was recorded only once. Within the sample, other DNA sequences also encode this same CDR3. The V call is TRBV7-2, the J call TRBJ2-5; D gene ambiguous. Germline CDR1 and CDR2: SGHTA and FQGNSA. V was pared by 0 bases and J by 5 bases, with 10 bases between. The CDR3 is made up of 14 amino acids. CDR3 in amino acids: CASSLALRSETQYF. CDR3 DNA sequence: TGTGCCAGCAGCTTAGCCCTTAGATCGGAGACCCAGTACTTC.